The 25 T cell receptor beta chains given below trace back to one sample, sequenced in a study of shared clonotypes between healthy human individuals. TCRdb's table, derived via immunoSEQ multiplex PCR, lists solely in-frame clones and lacks some. The sample consists of roughly 1 million clones, approximately 80% of them appearing once. The source material was memory CD4+ T cells from PBMCs. The subset here: CD45RA-negative fraction. The receptors shown here come from a man aged 18 to 30 in good health. Some clones in this sample may be carry-over from other donors' samples.

This clone came up a few times. This rearrangement joins TRBV6-5 to TRBJ1-3, with 12 bases fitting TRBD1. The V gene's germline CDR1 is MNHEY and CDR2 SVGAGI. Germline trimming cut 4 bases from V and 7 bases from J; bases unmatched to any gene: 8. The CDR3 has 16 residues. CDR3 nucleotides: TGTGCCAGCAGTTCCCGCCGGGACAGGGGGCGGAACACCATATATTTT. As protein: CASSSRRDRGRNTIYF.

To note about this clone: A much larger clonotype is one base distant, so this may be a read error. V is TRBV7-2 and J is TRBJ2-2; D is ambiguous. The CDR3 is 12 amino acids. V was trimmed by 3 bases and J by 5 bases, leaving 4 bases between them. Germline CDR1 SGHTA, CDR2 FQGNSA. CDR3 DNA sequence: TGTGCCAGCAGCTTCGCAACCGGGGAGCTGTTTTTT. It translates to CASSFATGELFF.

The rearrangement joins TRBV5-1 to TRBJ2-3; D is possibly TRBD1 (6 bases). Germline lookup yields CDR1 SGHRS and CDR2 YFSETQ. The V and J ends lost 2 bases and 6 bases respectively, with 7 bases between them. The CDR3 totals 12 residues. The CDR3 DNA reads as TGCGCCAGCAGCTTCCAGGGGGATACGCAGTATTTT. Amino acids: CASSFQGDTQYF.

J is TRBJ2-1 and V is TRBV29-1; no firm D call. The V end was cut by 7 bases, the J end by 0 bases, with 13 bases between. The V gene's germline CDR1 is SQVTM and CDR2 ANQGSEA. CDR3 length: 14 amino acids. The CDR3 DNA reads as TGCAGCGCCACCGACACCAGCTCCTACAATGAGCAGTTCTTC. Translation gives CSATDTSSYNEQFF.

The chain has TRBV27 and TRBJ1-3; D might be TRBD1 (6 bases). The CDR3 is made up of 13 amino acids. Germline V CDR1 and CDR2: MNHEY, SMNVEV (reference sequence). V dropped 6 bases and J dropped 4 bases, with 10 bases sitting between them. CDR3 residues: CASRRTAGNTIYF. Here the CDR3 DNA reads TGTGCCAGCAGGAGGACAGCCGGAAACACCATATATTTT.

The rearrangement joins TRBV7-3 to TRBJ2-1; 8 bases fit TRBD2. The CDR3 spans 15 residues. Germline V gives CDR1 SGHTA, CDR2 FQGTGA. V lost 4 bases, J lost 4 bases, and 6 bases stayed unmatched. The CDR3 here is CASSSSGPGYNEQFF. CDR3 nucleotide sequence: TGTGCCAGCAGCTCTAGCGGGCCGGGATACAATGAGCAGTTCTTC.

This clone was counted only a few times. This chain links TRBV6-6 with TRBJ1-1, with 7 nucleotides matching TRBD1. Germline V gene data show CDR1 as MNHNY and CDR2 as SVGAGI (reference sequence). Trimming took 8 bases from V and 4 from J; bases not matched to a gene: 4. This CDR3 region has 12 residues. The CDR3 DNA is TGTGCCAGCGGCAGGGGGGGCACTGAAGCTTTCTTT. It translates to CASGRGGTEAFF.

The chain has TRBV19 and TRBJ2-1; D remains unclear. The CDR3 is made up of 11 amino acids. Germline V gives CDR1 LNHDA, CDR2 SQIVND (reference sequence). Trimming pared 3 bases from V and 8 bases from J, leaving 5 bases between. The CDR3 reads CASSIRHEQFF. In DNA form, the CDR3 reads TGTGCCAGTAGTATTCGCCATGAGCAGTTCTTC. Complete variable domain (other parts from reference TRBV19 and TRBJ2-1): DGGITQSPKYLFRKEGQNVTLSCEQNLNHDAMYWYRQDPGQGLRLIYYSQIVNDFQKGDIAEGYSVSREKKESFPLTVTSAQKNPTAFYLCASSIRHEQFFGPGTRLTVL.

This sequence joins TRBV16 and TRBJ1-3; D gene unclear. Germline V gene sequence: CDR1 KGHSY, CDR2 FQNENV. Trimming took off 6 bases at V and 2 bases at J, with 14 bases between the two ends. CDR3 length equals 15 residues. Here the CDR3 reads CASSYVGIAGNTIYF. In DNA form, the CDR3 reads TGTGCCAGCAGTTACGTGGGAATCGCTGGAAACACCATATATTTT.

J is TRBJ2-5 and V is TRBV4-2, with a tentative D call TRBD2 (6 bases). There are 14 residues in the CDR3. Per the germline V gene, CDR1 is LGHNA and CDR2 is YNFKEQ. V lost 4 bases and J lost 4, with 13 bases in between. The CDR3 sequence is CASSPGTPLETQYF. CDR3 coding DNA: TGTGCCAGCAGCCCCGGGACTCCCCTAGAGACCCAGTACTTC.

The chain uses TRBV5-1 and TRBJ2-7; D not resolved. Germline CDR1 SGHRS, CDR2 YFSETQ. CDR3 length: 15 residues. Trimming stripped 3 bases from V and 6 bases from J, with 19 bases between. CDR3 residues: CASSSDPPPLGEQYF. CDR3 in DNA: TGCGCCAGCAGCTCCGACCCGCCACCATTAGGCGAGCAGTACTTC. Looking up the rest from reference TRBV5-1 and TRBJ2-7 gives the full variable domain: KAGVTQTPRYLIKTRGQQVTLSCSPISGHRSVSWYQQTPGQGLQFLFEYFSETQRNKGNFPGRFSGRQFSNSRSEMNVSTLELGDSALYLCASSSDPPPLGEQYFGPGTRLTVT.

The V gene is TRBV12-5, the J gene TRBJ2-1; maybe TRBD1 (5 bases). Between the trimmed V and J ends, which lost 8 bases and 6 bases, there was a span of 14 bases. The CDR3 runs 13 residues. Germline V gene data show CDR1 as LGHNT and CDR2 as FRNRAP. The DNA for the CDR3 is TGTGCTAGTCGTCCAGGGTCACTCAATGAGCAGTTCTTC. This translates into CASRPGSLNEQFF.

Many counts were recorded for this clone. V and J are TRBV14 and TRBJ2-1, with 9 bases matching TRBD2. Germline lookup yields CDR1 SGHDN and CDR2 FVKESK. The CDR3 loop spans 16 amino acids. J was trimmed by 6 bases and V by 0 bases; bases with no gene match: 6. The CDR3 is CASSQDGREGRNEQFF. The CDR3 coding sequence is TGTGCCAGCAGCCAAGACGGGCGGGAGGGCCGCAATGAGCAGTTCTTC. The full variable domain, completed using reference TRBV14 and TRBJ2-1, is EAGVTQFPSHSVIEKGQTVTLRCDPISGHDNLYWYRRVMGKEIKFLLHFVKESKQDESGMPNNRFLAERTGGTYSTLKVQPAELEDSGVYFCASSQDGREGRNEQFFGPGTRLTVL.

The V call is TRBV19, the J call TRBJ2-3; 9 bases map to TRBD1. V shed 9 bases and J 1 base; nucleotides not matched to a gene: 5. Germline V gene sequence: CDR1 LNHDA, CDR2 SQIVND (reference sequence). The CDR3 is 14 amino acids. CDR3 protein: CASRGDRGTDTQYF. In DNA, the CDR3 is TGTGCCAGCCGTGGGGACAGGGGCACAGATACGCAGTATTTT.

V usage is TRBV9 and J usage is TRBJ2-7, with D unclear. Germline V gives CDR1 SGDLS, CDR2 YYNGEE. V dropped 0 bases and J dropped 0 bases, with 7 bases sitting between them. The CDR3 has 14 residues. CDR3 residues: CASSVDISSYEQYF. CDR3 nucleotides: TGTGCCAGCAGCGTAGACATCAGCTCCTACGAGCAGTACTTC.

The chain links TRBV28 to TRBJ1-4, with D perhaps matching TRBD1 (6 bases). The CDR3 sequence is 14 residues long. V lost 6 bases to trimming and J lost 7 bases, with 15 bases between them. Germline V gives CDR1 MDHEN, CDR2 SYDVKM. For the CDR3, the DNA is TGTGCCAGCAGCCAGGGGCTGACTCGTGAAAAACTGTTTTTT. This translates into CASSQGLTREKLFF.

The V and J genes are TRBV28 and TRBJ2-3; 13 bases are shared with TRBD2. Trimming at V came to 5 bases and at J to 4 bases, leaving 9 bases not matched to a gene. The CDR3 contains 17 residues. The germline CDR1 and CDR2 sequences are MDHEN and SYDVKM. The CDR3 DNA sequence: TGTGCCAGCAGTAGAACGACTAGCGGGAGGATAGCAGATACGCAGTATTTT. Encoded protein: CASSRTTSGRIADTQYF.

This clone turned up a few times. The sample carries other DNA sequences with the same CDR3. This chain joins TRBV7-3 and TRBJ2-3, with D perhaps TRBD2 (5 bases). The CDR3 length is 13 residues. With 5 bases removed from V and 1 base from J, the gap between germline ends came to 7 bases. CDR1 is SGHTA, CDR2 FQGTGA, per germline. CDR3 sequence: CASSPRGTDTQYF. Here the CDR3 DNA reads TGTGCCAGCAGCCCGCGGGGCACAGATACGCAGTATTTT.

The J gene is TRBJ2-3, the V gene TRBV5-1, with D perhaps TRBD1 (6 bases). There are 14 residues in the CDR3. Germline V gives CDR1 SGHRS, CDR2 YFSETQ. V gave up 0 bases and J gave up 7 bases, with 12 bases separating them. The CDR3 here is CASSLGQGQNTQYF. CDR3 nucleotide sequence: TGCGCCAGCAGCTTGGGGCAGGGGCAAAATACGCAGTATTTT.

This clone was found once. In nucleotides, the CDR3 is TGTGCCAGCAGTTCGCCCTCCCCCCCACACAATGAGCAGTTCTTC. Residues: CASSSPSPPHNEQFF. V is TRBV28 and J is TRBJ2-1; no definite D call. The CDR3 is made up of 15 amino acids. Trimming removed 4 bases at V and 5 bases at J, with 15 bases between. CDR1 is MDHEN and CDR2 is SYDVKM in the germline V gene.

V and J are TRBV11-2 and TRBJ2-6; 7 bases line up with TRBD2. V lost 5 bases, J lost 0 bases, and 7 bases stayed unmatched. The CDR3 runs to 17 residues. Germline V gene data show CDR1 as SGHAT and CDR2 as FQNNGV. The CDR3 is CASSETSPLSGANVLTF. The CDR3 DNA follows: TGTGCCAGCAGCGAGACTAGCCCCCTCTCTGGGGCCAACGTCCTGACTTTC.

This clone turned up a few times. This chain links TRBV5-1 with TRBJ2-1; a possible D gene is TRBD2 (5 bases). Germline V lookup: CDR1 SGHRS, CDR2 YFSETQ. CDR3 length: 14 amino acids. V shed 1 base and J shed 8 bases, with 13 bases lying between them. The chain's CDR3 is CASSLLGVVDEQFF. In DNA, the CDR3 is TGCGCCAGCAGCTTGCTCGGGGTAGTCGATGAGCAGTTCTTC.

The chain employs TRBV5-1 and TRBJ2-3, with TRBD2 matching over 12 bases. The V gene end was trimmed by 1 base and the J gene end by 5 bases; junction bases not matched to a gene: 5. CDR3 length: 16 amino acids. Germline-derived CDR1 and CDR2 are SGHRS and YFSETQ. The CDR3 here is CASSLTSGRPGDTQYF. The CDR3 coding sequence is TGCGCCAGCAGCTTGACTAGCGGGAGGCCGGGAGATACGCAGTATTTT. Based on the CDR3 plus reference TRBV5-1 and TRBJ2-3, the full variable domain is KAGVTQTPRYLIKTRGQQVTLSCSPISGHRSVSWYQQTPGQGLQFLFEYFSETQRNKGNFPGRFSGRQFSNSRSEMNVSTLELGDSALYLCASSLTSGRPGDTQYFGPGTRLTVL.

As regards this clone: With only one base between it and a far larger clone, this is likely a read error. The V gene is TRBV2, the J gene TRBJ2-3; D gene uncertain. This CDR3 is built from 13 residues. Between the trimmed V and J ends, which lost 6 bases and 1 base, there was a span of 8 bases. Germline CDR1 is SNHLY and CDR2 is FYNNEI. CDR3 nucleotide sequence: TGTGCCAGCAGCTTGCAGGGCACAGATACGCAGTATTTT. Translating it yields CASSLQGTDTQYF.

The chain links TRBV2 to TRBJ2-5, with D perhaps given as TRBD1 or TRBD2 (5 bases each). Germline CDR1 SNHLY, CDR2 FYNNEI. Trimming shortened V by 4 bases and J by 10 bases, and 16 bases separated the two germline ends. The CDR3 covers 13 residues. The CDR3 region has the DNA TGTGCCAGCAGTGCGGGCCCGAGGGGAGACCAGTACTTC. It encodes CASSAGPRGDQYF.